This T cell receptor beta chain was sequenced in a study of T cell repertoires in cytomegalovirus infection. Study background: Well-studied HLA-B-restricted CMV epitopes were used in the study alongside recently identified HLA-C-restricted ones. Indications of both CMV infection and matching HLA type were provided by public TCR beta signatures. The study's findings and limits: Clonotypes of TCR beta that were HLA-C-restricted and CMV-specific dominated the ex vivo response.

The CDR3 spans 15 residues. The germline gives CDR1 MNHNS, CDR2 SASEGT. Trimming stripped 5 bases from V and 3 bases from J, with 16 bases between. Note on this clonotype: What it binds is not known.

TCRdb redid the calling of the reads with MiXCR, one entry per CDR3 protein. The data contain some 900,000 distinct CDR3 sequences, about 30% of them singletons. V is TRBV6-1 and J is TRBJ1-1; D ambiguous. This sample comprised cultured CD8+ T cells from PBMCs, obtained from culture after CMV antigen stimulation. This clonotype was sampled from a human donor in good health (CMV status not recorded). Some clones in this sample may be carry-over from other donors' samples. CDR3 residues: CASSYGEDLDTEAFF. The CDR3 DNA reads TGTGCCAGCAGTTACGGGGAGGACCTGGACACTGAAGCTTTCTTT.